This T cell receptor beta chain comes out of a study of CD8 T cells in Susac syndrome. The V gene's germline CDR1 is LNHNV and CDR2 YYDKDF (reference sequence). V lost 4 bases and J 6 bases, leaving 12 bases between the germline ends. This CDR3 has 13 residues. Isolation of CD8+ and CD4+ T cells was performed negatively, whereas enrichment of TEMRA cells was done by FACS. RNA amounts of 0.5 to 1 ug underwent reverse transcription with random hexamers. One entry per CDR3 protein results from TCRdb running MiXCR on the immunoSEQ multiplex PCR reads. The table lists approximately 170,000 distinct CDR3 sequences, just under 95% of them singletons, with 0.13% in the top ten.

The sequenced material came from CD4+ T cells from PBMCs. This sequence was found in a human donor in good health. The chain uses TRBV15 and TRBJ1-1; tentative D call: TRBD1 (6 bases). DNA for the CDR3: TGTGCCACCAGCAACAGGGCATACCCTGAAGCTTTCTTT. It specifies CATSNRAYPEAFF.